The 25 T cell receptor beta chains reported below all come from one sample, sequenced in a study of shared clonotypes between healthy human individuals. TCRdb's table, derived via immunoSEQ multiplex PCR, lists solely in-frame clones and lacks some. This sample has about 1.1 million clones, with approximately 80% found just once. Sequenced: memory CD4+ T cells from PBMCs. Documented subset: CD45RA-negative fraction. These receptors were collected from a man between 18 and 29 years old in good health. Some clones in this sample may be carry-over from other donors' samples.

V is TRBV13 and J is TRBJ2-2; 9 bases map to TRBD1. CDR1 is PRHDT, CDR2 FYEKMQ, per germline (reference sequence). The CDR3 consists of 16 residues. V trimming: 4 bases; J trimming: 3 bases; junction bases outside the gene matches: 6. The CDR3 sequence is CASSSQDRGYTGELFF. As DNA, the CDR3 is TGTGCCAGCAGCTCCCAGGACAGGGGTTACACCGGGGAGCTGTTTTTT.

This clone was seen only a few times. The chain recombines TRBV29-1 with TRBJ1-2; D is uncertain. The germline V and J ends were trimmed by 6 bases and 14 bases, with 16 bases remaining between them. The CDR3 contains 10 residues. The germline gives CDR1 SQVTM, CDR2 ANQGSEA. The CDR3 here is CSVDDARGTF. The CDR3 region has the DNA TGCAGCGTCGATGACGCACGGGGAACCTTC.

The chain uses TRBV5-8 and TRBJ2-5; 7 bases are a match to TRBD2. The length of the CDR3 is 16 residues. The germline V gene has CDR1 SGHTS and CDR2 YDEGEE. J gave up 0 bases and V 0 bases, and 5 bases lay outside the gene matches. CDR3 nucleotides: TGTGCCAGCAGCTTGGGCCGAGCGGGGTACCAAGAGACCCAGTACTTC. This gives the protein CASSLGRAGYQETQYF.

The V and J genes are TRBV7-9 and TRBJ2-3, with D unresolved. Looked up from germline, CDR1 is SEHNR and CDR2 is FQNEAQ (reference sequence). This CDR3 comprises 13 residues. The V end was cut by 4 bases, the J end by 4 bases, with 9 bases between. The CDR3 reads CASSSNPSDTQYF. The CDR3 DNA reads TGTGCCAGCAGCTCCAACCCGTCAGATACGCAGTATTTT.

This clone was detected many times. The chain uses TRBV28 and TRBJ2-1, with no clear D. The length of the CDR3 is 15 residues. Trimming removed 2 bases at V and 1 base at J, with 9 bases between. In germline, CDR1 is MDHEN, CDR2 SYDVKM. In DNA, the CDR3 is TGTGCCAGCAGTTTAACTGGCAGGTCCTACAATGAGCAGTTCTTC. Translated: CASSLTGRSYNEQFF.

V usage is TRBV11-2 and J usage is TRBJ2-1, with 9 bases aligning to TRBD2. CDR1 and CDR2 (germline): SGHAT, FQNNGV. With 4 bases clipped from V and 4 bases from J, the junction kept 5 bases outside the gene matches. The CDR3 has 15 amino acids. DNA of the CDR3: TGTGCCAGCAGCTCTAGCGGGATGGTATACAATGAGCAGTTCTTC. It translates to CASSSSGMVYNEQFF.

The V gene is TRBV5-1, the J gene TRBJ2-7, with 10 nucleotides matching TRBD2. The CDR3 is 15 amino acids. After removal of 3 bases from V and 7 bases from J, the junction contained 10 bases not matched to a gene. Germline assignment: CDR1 SGHRS and CDR2 YFSETQ. CDR3 in amino acids: CASSSTAGGDWEQYF. The CDR3 DNA reads as TGCGCCAGCAGCTCTACAGCGGGAGGGGACTGGGAGCAGTACTTC.

The chain carries TRBV7-2 and TRBJ1-4; possible D gene TRBD1, 5 bases. V shed 1 base and J shed 5 bases, with 11 bases lying between them. The CDR3 is 15 amino acids. Germline loops: CDR1 SGHTA, CDR2 FQGNSA. The DNA for the CDR3 is TGTGCCAGCAGCTTAGTGGGGGATCGGAATGAAAAACTGTTTTTT. Translating it yields CASSLVGDRNEKLFF.

V is TRBV5-1 and J is TRBJ2-7, with 10 nucleotides matching TRBD2. Germline-derived CDR1 and CDR2 are SGHRS and YFSETQ. The CDR3 spans 15 residues. The junction had 8 bases not matched to a gene; V was cut back by 4 bases and J by 4 bases. The CDR3 reads CASSPSGGDQYEQYF. The CDR3 DNA sequence: TGCGCCAGCAGCCCTAGCGGGGGTGACCAGTACGAGCAGTACTTC.

The rearrangement uses TRBV28 and TRBJ2-7, with TRBD1 matching 7 bases. CDR1 is MDHEN, CDR2 SYDVKM, per germline. The CDR3 covers 14 residues. After removal of 5 bases from V and 3 bases from J, the junction contained 7 bases not matched to a gene. The CDR3 loop reads CASSDLTGFYEQYF. CDR3 bases: TGTGCCAGCAGTGACTTGACAGGGTTCTACGAGCAGTACTTC.

This clone was observed many times. The gene calls are TRBV29-1 and TRBJ2-7; 8 bases match TRBD2. CDR1 is SQVTM, CDR2 ANQGSEA, per germline. The J segment lost 7 bases and the V segment lost 5 bases, leaving 7 bases of the junction unmatched. The length of the CDR3 is 12 residues. CDR3 coding DNA: TGCAGCGTTCAGCGGGAGAGTAGGGAGCAGTACTTC. This sequence encodes CSVQRESREQYF.

The chain links TRBV5-4 to TRBJ2-2; D is perhaps TRBD1 (5 bases). The germline V and J ends were trimmed by 3 bases and 0 bases, with 9 bases remaining between them. The CDR3 has 15 amino acids. Germline loops: CDR1 SGHNT, CDR2 YYREEE (reference sequence). CDR3 bases: TGTGCCAGCAGCTCAACCAGGGCGAACACCGGGGAGCTGTTTTTT. Protein: CASSSTRANTGELFF.

V gene TRBV7-9 combines with J gene TRBJ2-2; 14 nucleotides align to TRBD2. The V segment lost 3 bases and the J segment 7 bases; nucleotides outside the gene matches: 4. This CDR3 region has 16 residues. Germline loops: CDR1 SEHNR, CDR2 FQNEAQ (reference sequence). CDR3 residues: CASSFGTSGSNGELFF. CDR3 DNA: TGTGCCAGCAGCTTTGGGACTAGCGGGAGTAACGGGGAGCTGTTTTTT.

This clone was seen only once. Possible read error: a much larger clone is one base away. The chain joins TRBV7-9 to TRBJ2-1; no reliable D call. Per the germline V gene, CDR1 is SEHNR and CDR2 is FQNEAQ (reference sequence). This CDR3 has 11 residues. V was shortened by 1 base and J by 6 bases, with 1 base between the two germline ends. The CDR3 DNA reads TGTGCCAGCAGCTTAGTCAATGAGCAGTTCTTC. This codes for CASSLVNEQFF.

The chain is built from TRBV2 and TRBJ1-3; D gene ambiguous. The CDR3 consists of 15 residues. V was shortened by 0 bases and J by 3 bases, with 9 bases between the two germline ends. The germline V gene encodes CDR1 SNHLY and CDR2 FYNNEI. CDR3 sequence reads: CASSEAMVGGNTIYF. The CDR3 bases are TGTGCCAGCAGTGAAGCTATGGTCGGTGGAAACACCATATATTTT.

The gene calls are TRBV19 and TRBJ2-7, with 12 bases fitting TRBD2. Germline V gives CDR1 LNHDA, CDR2 SQIVND (reference sequence). This CDR3 spans 15 amino acids. Trimming at V came to 4 bases and at J to 6 bases, leaving 7 bases not matched to a gene. The CDR3 protein is CASSRTSGTKGEQYF. The CDR3 coding sequence is TGTGCCAGTAGTAGGACTAGCGGGACAAAGGGCGAGCAGTACTTC.

V is TRBV29-1 and J is TRBJ1-2, with unresolved D. The V and J ends lost 2 bases and 11 bases respectively, with 9 bases between them. The germline V gene has CDR1 SQVTM and CDR2 ANQGSEA. CDR3 size: 10 residues. The CDR3 protein is CSVESGEYTF. Written as DNA, the CDR3 is TGCAGCGTTGAAAGTGGAGAATACACCTTC.

This chain links TRBV7-2 with TRBJ1-3, with D maybe TRBD1 (6 bases). V was shortened by 2 bases and J by 0 bases, with 14 bases between the two germline ends. Germline V gives CDR1 SGHTA, CDR2 FQGNSA. The CDR3 loop spans 17 amino acids. CDR3 nucleotides: TGTGCCAGCAGCTTAATCGGGACACCAGGCTCTGGAAACACCATATATTTT. Amino acid sequence: CASSLIGTPGSGNTIYF. Based on the CDR3 plus reference TRBV7-2 and TRBJ1-3, the full variable domain is GAGVSQSPSNKVTEKGKDVELRCDPISGHTALYWYRQSLGQGLEFLIYFQGNSAPDKSGLPSDRFSAERTGGSVSTLTIQRTQQEDSAVYLCASSLIGTPGSGNTIYFGEGSWLTVV.

This chain links TRBV18 with TRBJ1-2; tentatively, D is TRBD1 (5 bases). Deletions cut 3 bases from V and 8 bases from J, with 13 bases between. The CDR3 spans 13 residues. The germline gives CDR1 KGHSH, CDR2 LQKENI. CDR3 protein: CASSPARGGGYTF. DNA for the CDR3: TGTGCCAGCTCACCGGCTAGGGGTGGAGGCTACACCTTC.

The J gene is TRBJ1-6, the V gene TRBV27; 7 bases fit TRBD1. V lost 4 bases and J lost 7; bases outside the gene matches: 4. The CDR3 spans 14 residues. Germline assignment: CDR1 MNHEY and CDR2 SMNVEV (reference sequence). CDR3 DNA sequence: TGTGCCAGCAGTTCAACGGGACAGAATTCACCCCTCCACTTT. It encodes CASSSTGQNSPLHF.

J is TRBJ2-5 and V is TRBV30, with D perhaps matching TRBD1 (6 bases). The DNA end is a closer match to TRBJ2-7, so the J assignment may be wrong. CDR3 size: 18 residues. The germline gives CDR1 GTSNPN, CDR2 SVGIG (reference sequence). The CDR3 nucleotides read TGTGCCTGGAGAGGGTGGGGCAGGGGAATCCCGGGCTCCTACGAGCAGTACTTC. Amino acid sequence: CAWRGWGRGIPGSYEQYF.

The chain has TRBV30 and TRBJ2-5; 12 bases fit TRBD2. Judging by the DNA end, TRBJ2-7 fits better; the J call may be wrong. The CDR3 has 20 amino acids. CDR1 and CDR2 (germline): GTSNPN, SVGIG (reference sequence). CDR3 nucleotides: TGTGCCTGGAGTAAAAGGACTAGCGGGGTTCCGAGTGGGTTCTCCTACGAGCAGTACTTC. It yields the protein CAWSKRTSGVPSGFSYEQYF.

The chain links TRBV6-6 to TRBJ1-5, with D possibly TRBD1 on 5 matching bases. The CDR3 is 15 amino acids. Trimming removed 5 bases from V and 2 bases from J, with 13 bases in between. Germline V gene sequence: CDR1 MNHNY, CDR2 SVGAGI (reference sequence). The CDR3 DNA reads TGTGCCAGCAGTCAAGCAGGGTCGGGCAATCAGCCCCAGCATTTT. Its translation: CASSQAGSGNQPQHF.

The chain links TRBV7-9 to TRBJ1-2, with D possibly matching TRBD1 (5 bases). Between the trimmed V and J ends, which lost 2 bases and 14 bases, there was a span of 12 bases. Germline lookup yields CDR1 SEHNR and CDR2 FQNEAQ (reference sequence). This CDR3 is 11 amino acids long. The CDR3 is CASSLFEGKTF. The CDR3 nucleotides are TGTGCCAGCAGCTTATTTGAGGGGAAGACCTTC.

V usage is TRBV27 and J usage is TRBJ2-7; TRBD2 matches at 7 bases. Germline values: CDR1 MNHEY, CDR2 SMNVEV (reference sequence). This CDR3 has 13 residues. The ends lost 6 bases at V and 10 bases at J; junction bases unmatched: 12. The CDR3 here is CASSPSTSDYQYF. DNA for the CDR3: TGTGCCAGCAGCCCCTCCACTAGCGACTATCAGTACTTC.